The source of this TCR beta chain is a study of OX40 agonist ivuxolimab in advanced cancers. Overall study results and limits: Among patients with partial responses at 0.1-3.0 mg/kg, clonal expansion was among the lowest.

Sequenced by immunoSEQ multiplex PCR; TCRdb stores in-frame clones only, minus some. This table has tens of thousands of clones, roughly nine tenths appearing once. A word on this clone: The antigen is unknown.

The CDR3 loop spans 16 amino acids. The V end lost 1 base, the J end lost 0 bases, and 9 bases lay between the germline ends. Germline CDR1 is MDHEN and CDR2 is SYDVKM. Exclusion of a patient followed from autoimmune disease history or systemic immunosuppression. Blood samples were obtained at baseline, cycle 4 day 1, and cycle 7 day 1. The chain has TRBV28 and TRBJ1-4, with D possibly matching TRBD1 (6 bases). Sequences were derived from CD4+ or CD8+ T cells sorted from blood, sampled in a trial of the OX40 agonist ivuxolimab. The sequence derives from an adult with an advanced solid tumor such as melanoma, head and neck, liver or kidney cancer. CDR3 region: CASSLLGAATNEKLFF. The CDR3 coding sequence is TGTGCCAGCAGTTTATTGGGGGCCGCAACTAATGAAAAACTGTTTTTT.